Listed below are T cell receptor beta chains from one sample, sequenced in a study of T-cell memory formation after mild COVID-19. TCRdb independently ran MiXCR on the 5' RACE reads; one entry per CDR3 protein. The data show fewer than 650,000 distinct CDR3 sequences, roughly 22% seen once. The sequenced sample consisted of PBMCs or a T cell subset sorted from them (not recorded which). These receptors were collected from an adult woman who had mild COVID-19 (a few samples of this study predate the infection). Cell type and time point are not known. Both conserved end residues are part of each CDR3. The order of the fields is D gene, clone size, J gene, V gene, CDR3 protein, CDR3 DNA. The D gene is left open where the match is weak. Clone size is stated in some rows and not others, as once, few, many or a class when expanded.

. once TRBJ2-1 TRBV7-6 CASSRTPSALAGSYNEQFF TGTGCCAGCAGCCGTACACCGTCGGCCCTGGCGGGGTCGTACAATGAGCAGTTCTTC
. few TRBJ2-7 TRBV7-2 CASSYGTSYEQYF TGTGCCAGCAGCTACGGGACTTCCTACGAGCAGTACTTC
TRBD1 . TRBJ2-7 TRBV6-2/TRBV6-3 CASSYSRQGYEQYF TGTGCCAGCAGTTATTCCCGACAGGGCTACGAGCAGTACTTC
TRBD2 many TRBJ2-6 TRBV7-2 CAIRGREARGANVLTF TGTGCCATCCGGGGGCGGGAGGCTCGTGGGGCCAACGTCCTGACTTTC
TRBD1 . TRBJ1-2 TRBV27 CASSFLRGPGGYTF TGTGCCAGCAGTTTCCTGAGGGGGCCTGGTGGCTACACCTTC
. . TRBJ2-7 TRBV6-5 CASSSGSLPRANEQYF TGTGCCAGCAGTTCCGGGAGCCTCCCAAGGGCTAACGAGCAGTACTTC
. . TRBJ1-3 TRBV4-1 CASSQGNTIYF TGCGCCAGCAGCCAGGGAAACACCATATATTTT
. few TRBJ2-7 TRBV7-2 CASSLSPGRYEQYF TGTGCCAGCAGCTTATCTCCGGGTCGCTACGAGCAGTACTTC
. . TRBJ1-2 TRBV11-2 CASSLDFWGAPANYGYTF TGTGCCAGCAGCTTAGATTTTTGGGGAGCACCTGCTAACTATGGCTACACCTTC
. once TRBJ1-2 TRBV7-9 CASSFPEPGNHNYGYTF TGTGCCAGCAGCTTCCCGGAACCAGGGAACCATAACTATGGCTACACCTTC
. . TRBJ2-5 TRBV5-6 CASSFSARETQYF TGTGCCAGCAGCTTCAGTGCTCGGGAGACCCAGTACTTC
TRBD2 few TRBJ2-2 TRBV20-1 CSASGLAGAGELFF TGCAGTGCGTCGGGACTAGCGGGGGCCGGGGAGCTGTTTTTT
. few TRBJ2-1 TRBV7-8 CASYSENEQFF TGTGCCAGCTATAGCGAAAATGAGCAGTTCTTC
TRBD2 . TRBJ2-5 TRBV13 CASSSTSGGAWEETQYF TGTGCCAGCAGCTCGACTAGCGGGGGGGCCTGGGAAGAGACCCAGTACTTC
TRBD1 . TRBJ1-1 TRBV7-2 CASSRVRGRSTEAFF TGTGCCAGCAGCCGCGTCAGGGGGCGCAGCACTGAAGCTTTCTTT
TRBD2 few TRBJ2-1 TRBV2 CASSEGTRNNEQFF TGTGCCAGCAGTGAAGGGACTAGGAACAATGAGCAGTTCTTC
. few TRBJ1-2 TRBV5-1 CASSLGGTGVFGYTF TGCGCCAGCAGCTTGGGCGGGACGGGTGTTTTTGGCTACACCTTC
. . TRBJ2-3 TRBV20-1 CSAYLGVTQYF TGCAGTGCCTACCTGGGGGTTACGCAGTATTTT
. . TRBJ2-7 TRBV29-1 CSVERQGFNEQYF TGCAGCGTTGAAAGGCAGGGATTTAACGAGCAGTACTTC
TRBD1 . TRBJ1-5 TRBV12-3/TRBV12-4 CASSWDRRDQPQHF TGTGCCAGCAGTTGGGACAGGAGGGACCAGCCCCAGCATTTT
TRBD2 . TRBJ2-3 TRBV24-1 CATSVSGRETDTQYF TGTGCCACCAGCGTTAGCGGGAGGGAGACAGATACGCAGTATTTT
TRBD2 few TRBJ2-2 TRBV23-1 CASSQRSRRCGRDAGELFF TGCGCCAGCAGTCAAAGAAGTCGCCGTTGCGGGAGGGACGCCGGGGAGCTGTTTTTT
TRBD2 . TRBJ2-7 TRBV20-1 CSAPRTSEGSYEQYF TGCAGTGCTCCCCGGACTAGCGAGGGATCCTACGAGCAGTACTTC
TRBD1 few TRBJ1-1 TRBV5-5 CASSLDRVDTEAFF TGTGCCAGCAGCCTTGACAGGGTGGACACTGAAGCTTTCTTT
. . TRBJ2-5 TRBV15 CATSRDQAGMETQYF TGTGCCACCAGCAGAGATCAAGCTGGGATGGAGACCCAGTACTTC
TRBD1 . TRBJ2-2 TRBV12-3/TRBV12-4 CASSRRQGINTGELFF TGTGCCAGCAGCCGAAGACAGGGGATCAACACCGGGGAGCTGTTTTTT
TRBD1 . TRBJ2-3 TRBV12-3/TRBV12-4 CASSSRSGQAGDTQYF TGTGCCAGCAGTTCACGCTCCGGACAGGCGGGAGATACGCAGTATTTT
. few TRBJ2-5 TRBV5-5 CASSLAGGGKETQYF TGTGCCAGCAGCTTGGCGGGAGGGGGCAAAGAGACCCAGTACTTC
TRBD2 few TRBJ2-1 TRBV6-2/TRBV6-3 CASSTHTSGASNEQFF TGTGCCAGCAGTACCCATACTAGCGGGGCATCCAATGAGCAGTTCTTC
. few TRBJ1-2 TRBV10-3 CAISERSTGANYGYTF TGTGCCATCAGTGAGCGAAGCACCGGGGCTAACTATGGCTACACCTTC
TRBD1 few TRBJ1-4 TRBV5-1 CASSLAARQGREKLFF TGCGCCAGCAGCTTGGCCGCGCGACAGGGTCGGGAAAAACTGTTTTTT
TRBD2 . TRBJ2-1 TRBV20-1 CSASGRQSYNEQFF TGCAGTGCTAGCGGGAGGCAGTCCTACAATGAGCAGTTCTTC
. . TRBJ1-1 TRBV3-1 CASSQDYRTTTEAFF TGTGCCAGCAGCCAAGATTACAGGACAACGACTGAAGCTTTCTTT
. . TRBJ1-2 TRBV11-2 CASSPRGVRAAGYTF TGTGCCAGCAGCCCGAGAGGGGTAAGAGCGGCTGGCTACACCTTC
. . TRBJ2-5 TRBV3-1 CASSQNHRREETQYF TGTGCCAGCAGCCAAAACCACAGGAGAGAAGAGACCCAGTACTTC
. many TRBJ1-2 TRBV27 CASSLTANRGYTF TGTGCCAGCAGTCTAACCGCTAACAGGGGCTACACCTTC
TRBD2 once TRBJ2-7 TRBV5-6 CASSVQGLAGLSHEQYF TGTGCCAGCAGCGTCCAGGGACTAGCGGGACTATCCCACGAGCAGTACTTC
. . TRBJ1-1 TRBV12-3/TRBV12-4 CASLKGLRVDTEAFF TGTGCCAGCCTGAAAGGTTTGAGGGTAGACACTGAAGCTTTCTTT
TRBD2 few TRBJ2-2 TRBV20-1 CSARDRGGATGELFF TGCAGTGCTAGAGATCGCGGGGGGGCCACCGGGGAGCTGTTTTTT
. many TRBJ2-1 TRBV7-9 CASSGSDRNEQFF TGTGCCAGCAGCGGGTCGGATCGGAATGAGCAGTTCTTC
. few TRBJ1-3 TRBV7-2 CASSSRTPGTIYF TGTGCCAGCAGCAGCCGGACCCCTGGCACCATATATTTT
TRBD2 few TRBJ2-3 TRBV24-1 CASGSSAGGGGLTDTQYF TGTGCCAGCGGCTCCTCCGCCGGGGGGGGCGGGCTCACAGATACGCAGTATTTT
. . TRBJ2-7 TRBV7-9 CASSFATEQYF TGTGCCAGCAGCTTCGCGACCGAGCAGTACTTC
TRBD1 . TRBJ2-7 TRBV15 CATSRGKGATYEQYF TGTGCCACCAGCAGGGGGAAGGGGGCCACCTACGAGCAGTACTTC
. many TRBJ1-6 TRBV12-3/TRBV12-4 CASSPIRQNSPLHF TGTGCCAGCAGTCCCATTCGACAGAATTCACCCCTCCACTTT
. . TRBJ2-3 TRBV6-6 CASRPLGSTDTQYF TGTGCCAGCCGCCCACTGGGTAGCACAGATACGCAGTATTTT
. . TRBJ2-5 TRBV12-3/TRBV12-4 CASSSTSGKTQYF TGTGCCAGCAGTTCGACTAGTGGGAAGACCCAGTACTTC
. . TRBJ2-3 TRBV7-9 CASSFRHSTDTQYF TGTGCCAGCAGCTTCCGCCATAGCACAGATACGCAGTATTTT
. . TRBJ2-3 TRBV20-1 CSAIELVRTSSTDTQYF TGCAGTGCTATTGAACTAGTCAGAACATCTAGCACAGATACGCAGTATTTT
TRBD1 many TRBJ1-1 TRBV7-2 CASSLQGARTEAFF TGTGCCAGCAGCTTACAGGGGGCTAGGACTGAAGCTTTCTTT
TRBD2 . TRBJ2-1 TRBV30 CAWRGGSDEQFF TGTGCCTGGAGGGGCGGGAGTGATGAGCAGTTCTTC
. . TRBJ1-3 TRBV9 CASSERGFSGNTIYF TGTGCCAGCAGCGAAAGGGGATTCTCTGGAAACACCATATATTTT
TRBD1 . TRBJ2-7 TRBV27 CASSLSGTGTLRGYEQYF TGTGCCAGCAGTTTATCGGGGACAGGGACCCTGAGGGGCTACGAGCAGTACTTC
TRBD1 . TRBJ1-4 TRBV7-9 CASSIGQGGNEKLFF TGTGCCAGCAGCATCGGACAGGGAGGGAATGAAAAACTGTTTTTT